Each of the 9 T cell receptor beta chains below was sequenced from the same sample in a study of cytomegalovirus exposure and HLA in healthy donors. PCR was performed using 60 Vbeta and 13 Jbeta primers. Libraries were prepared by immunoSEQ multiplex PCR; TCRdb keeps only in-frame clonotypes and omits some of them. The sample has 150,000 to 200,000 clones; less than 90% are singletons. The sequenced material came from PBMCs. The receptor set was obtained from a man in his late teens or twenties in good health and CMV-seronegative.

The rearrangement uses TRBV5-6 and TRBJ2-5, with TRBD2 as a possible D gene (5 bases). V was pared by 3 bases and J by 6 bases, with 9 bases between. The CDR3 totals 12 residues. CDR1 SGHDT and CDR2 YYEEEE come from the germline V gene. For the CDR3, the DNA is TGTGCCAGCAGCTCGGGAACTAAGACCCAGTACTTC. Translation gives CASSSGTKTQYF.

This clone was counted a few times. This chain links TRBV25-1 with TRBJ1-4; possible D gene TRBD1, 5 bases. Germline assignment: CDR1 MGHDK and CDR2 SYGVNS. The CDR3 totals 14 residues. V lost 7 bases to trimming and J lost 2 bases, with 11 bases between them. The CDR3 nucleotides are TGTGCCAGCACCGCTGGGGGGACTAATGAAAAACTGTTTTTT. This encodes CASTAGGTNEKLFF. Combining the CDR3 with reference TRBV25-1 and TRBJ1-4 gives the whole variable domain EADIYQTPRYLVIGTGKKITLECSQTMGHDKMYWYQQDPGMELHLIHYSYGVNSTEKGDLSSESTVSRIRTEHFPLTLESARPSHTSQYLCASTAGGTNEKLFFGSGTQLSVL.

This chain's CDR3 is CASGSNYGYTF. For the CDR3, the DNA is TGTGCCAGTGGGAGTAACTATGGCTACACCTTC. The rearrangement links TRBV9 to TRBJ1-2; D is unresolved. Per the germline V gene, CDR1 is SGDLS and CDR2 is YYNGEE. The CDR3 spans 11 residues. Trimming left V 8 bases short and J 1 base short, with 6 bases between.

CDR3 DNA: TGTGCCAGCGCCCAGGGTGTAGCTAGGAATGAGCAGTTCTTC. Amino acid sequence: CASAQGVARNEQFF. The J gene is TRBJ2-1, the V gene TRBV9; D is perhaps TRBD1 (5 bases). This CDR3 is 14 amino acids long. CDR1 SGDLS and CDR2 YYNGEE come from the germline V gene. The germline V and J ends were trimmed by 7 bases and 7 bases, with 18 bases remaining between them.

The chain is built from TRBV4-1 and TRBJ2-1, with 7 bases lining up with TRBD2. J gave up 0 bases and V 4 bases, and 9 bases lay outside the gene matches. Germline assignment: CDR1 MGHRA and CDR2 YSYEKL. This CDR3 spans 17 amino acids. CDR3 residues: CASSPARRGSSYNEQFF. The CDR3 DNA sequence: TGCGCCAGCAGCCCGGCAAGGCGGGGGAGCTCCTACAATGAGCAGTTCTTC.

The chain is built from TRBV4-3 and TRBJ1-2; TRBD1 is a possible D gene (5 bases). The CDR3 runs 16 residues. Germline V lookup: CDR1 LGHNA, CDR2 YSLEER. V gave up 1 base and J gave up 4 bases, with 16 bases separating them. CDR3 sequence (DNA): TGCGCCAGCAGCCAAGTACCCCGCAGGGCTGGCTATGGCTACACCTTC. This codes for CASSQVPRRAGYGYTF.

The V call is TRBV30, the J call TRBJ1-4; D uncertain. Trimming stripped 3 bases from V and 5 bases from J, with 19 bases between. Germline CDR1 GTSNPN, CDR2 SVGIG (reference sequence). The CDR3 extends over 16 amino acids. CDR3 sequence (DNA): TGTGCCTGGAGCCCACTAGGTTGGAGAGGAAATGAAAAACTGTTTTTT. Its translation is CAWSPLGWRGNEKLFF.

The table lists this clone with a count of one. The chain combines TRBV6-5 with TRBJ2-2, with TRBD1 matching 9 bases. This CDR3 is 15 amino acids long. In germline, CDR1 is MNHEY, CDR2 SVGAGI. J was trimmed by 7 bases and V by 7 bases; bases with no gene match: 10. CDR3 in amino acids: CASTNHRGRHGELFF. The CDR3 coding sequence is TGTGCCAGCACCAATCACAGGGGGCGCCACGGGGAGCTGTTTTTT.

The chain has TRBV7-3 and TRBJ1-1; 7 nucleotides match TRBD1. Per germline, CDR1 SGHTA and CDR2 FQGTGA. The CDR3 has 13 residues. Unmatched junction bases numbered 4, after V lost 5 bases and J lost 4 bases. CDR3 DNA: TGTGCCAGCAGCCGCGACAGGGCCACTGAAGCTTTCTTT. Translation: CASSRDRATEAFF.